A single count supports the clone carrying this T cell receptor (beta chain). There are 15 residues in the CDR3. V was clipped by 6 bases and J by 5 bases; unmatched bases: 9. CDR1 and CDR2 (germline): MNHEY, SVGAGI. These data belong to a study of blood T cell dynamics during melanoma immunotherapy. Time point reported: pre-treatment baseline. Patients with prior systemic cancer treatment, concomitant immunosuppressants, or other active malignancies were excluded. TCRdb keeps only in-frame clones here, not all; method: immunoSEQ multiplex PCR. The sample yields approximately 23,000 clones, around nine tenths seen once.

V gene TRBV6-5 combines with J gene TRBJ2-5; 10 bases map to TRBD2. The TCR originated in a human donor with melanoma. The sequenced sample was blood, obtained from a patient treated with checkpoint blockade. The chain's CDR3 is CASSRASGRSETQYF. The CDR3 DNA follows: TGTGCCAGCAGCCGCGCTAGCGGGAGATCGGAGACCCAGTACTTC.